This is a list of T cell receptor beta chains from one sample in a study of blood T cell repertoires in COVID-19. Assay: immunoSEQ multiplex PCR; the TCRdb copy retains only in-frame clones and omits some. The sample consists of about 410,000 clones, around 91% of them appearing once. The source material was peripheral blood. The receptors originated from a woman aged 40-49 years with COVID-19, enrolled during active disease. Both conserved end residues are part of each CDR3. Fields, in order: V gene, CDR3 length, J gene, CDR3 protein.

V: TRBV15; length: 17; J: TRBJ2-3; CDR3: CATSRTGLAANTDTQYF
V: TRBV19; length: 15; J: TRBJ1-5; CDR3: CASSRQGHSNQPQHF
V: TRBV28; length: 12; J: TRBJ2-7; CDR3: CASSPYLYEQYF
V: TRBV5-4; length: 13; J: TRBJ2-7; CDR3: CASSFSGRNEQYF
V: TRBV12-3/TRBV12-4; length: 13; J: TRBJ2-7; CDR3: CASSLNSNYEQYF
V: TRBV5-1; length: 15; J: TRBJ1-5; CDR3: CASSLAGGIGQPQHF
V: TRBV7-9; length: 14; J: TRBJ1-3; CDR3: CASSSGQIRNTIYF
V: TRBV3-1/TRBV3-2; length: 15; J: TRBJ1-2; CDR3: CASSQVGGGPYGYTF
V: TRBV28; length: 13; J: TRBJ2-5; CDR3: CASRAQGIETQYF
V: TRBV10-3; length: 13; J: TRBJ1-1; CDR3: CAISGTENTEAFF
V: TRBV3-1/TRBV3-2; length: 13; J: TRBJ2-1; CDR3: CASSQEIESEQFF
V: TRBV6-2/TRBV6-3; length: 13; J: TRBJ1-2; CDR3: CASSLTGGKGYTF
V: TRBV5-5; length: 18; J: TRBJ1-5; CDR3: CASSPSIGTQGWNQPQHF
V: TRBV7-3; length: 16; J: TRBJ1-6; CDR3: CASSAGDRGQNSPLHF
V: TRBV6-5; length: 13; J: TRBJ2-3; CDR3: CASSYQQKDTQYF
V: TRBV7-2; length: 15; J: TRBJ2-7; CDR3: CASSVSPGQGTEQYF
V: TRBV7-2; length: 16; J: TRBJ1-1; CDR3: CASRKDRGQMNTEAFF
V: TRBV28; length: 14; J: TRBJ2-7; CDR3: CASSLYGETYEQYF
V: TRBV7-9; length: 16; J: TRBJ1-2; CDR3: CASSRDRASINYGYTF
V: TRBV28; length: 12; J: TRBJ2-7; CDR3: CASSLLGDEQYF
V: TRBV12-3/TRBV12-4; length: 13; J: TRBJ1-1; CDR3: CASRDSRNTEAFF
V: TRBV9; length: 14; J: TRBJ2-3; CDR3: CASSPGLSTDTQYF
V: TRBV19; length: 15; J: TRBJ2-7; CDR3: CASTRQASGNYEQYF
V: TRBV7-2; length: 15; J: TRBJ2-7; CDR3: CASSHRGSNSYEQYF
V: TRBV6-6; length: 15; J: TRBJ2-1; CDR3: CASSYQGPSYNEQFF
V: TRBV5-4; length: 15; J: TRBJ1-2; CDR3: CASSPDRGSNYGYTF
V: TRBV19; length: 14; J: TRBJ1-1; CDR3: CASRGLGARAEAFF
V: TRBV4-2; length: 16; J: TRBJ2-1; CDR3: CASSQRGGGGGNEQFF
V: TRBV18; length: 13; J: TRBJ1-1; CDR3: CASSPQGTTEAFF
V: TRBV30; length: 11; J: TRBJ1-4; CDR3: CAGQGGGKLFF
V: TRBV6-5; length: 15; J: TRBJ2-2; CDR3: CASSSLRGRTGELFF
V: TRBV25-1; length: 15; J: TRBJ1-1; CDR3: CASSEPRQGDTEAFF
V: TRBV5-5; length: 13; J: TRBJ2-7; CDR3: CASRDRPIYEQYF
V: TRBV4-1; length: 16; J: TRBJ1-5; CDR3: CASSSTGVSGNQPQHF
V: TRBV6-5; length: 14; J: TRBJ1-5; CDR3: CASSPGQGNQPQHF
V: TRBV3-1/TRBV3-2; length: 12; J: TRBJ1-6; CDR3: CASSRASSPLHF
V: TRBV5-5; length: 15; J: TRBJ2-3; CDR3: CASSYSGGAVDTQYF
V: TRBV28; length: 11; J: TRBJ1-1; CDR3: CASSLRTEAFF
V: TRBV7-2; length: 15; J: TRBJ1-6; CDR3: CASTRGGDRNSPLHF
V: TRBV6-5; length: 11; J: TRBJ1-1; CDR3: CASVLQGEAFF
V: TRBV23-1; length: 15; J: TRBJ1-4; CDR3: CVLWAGRAANEKLFF
V: TRBV6-6; length: 16; J: TRBJ2-1; CDR3: CASSYSRTGSYNEQFF
V: TRBV5-1; length: 16; J: TRBJ1-1; CDR3: CASSLVVSAVNTEAFF
V: TRBV15; length: 17; J: TRBJ2-2; CDR3: CATSRDQWAGETGELFF
V: TRBV5-1; length: 15; J: TRBJ1-2; CDR3: CASSLDRGRDYGYTF